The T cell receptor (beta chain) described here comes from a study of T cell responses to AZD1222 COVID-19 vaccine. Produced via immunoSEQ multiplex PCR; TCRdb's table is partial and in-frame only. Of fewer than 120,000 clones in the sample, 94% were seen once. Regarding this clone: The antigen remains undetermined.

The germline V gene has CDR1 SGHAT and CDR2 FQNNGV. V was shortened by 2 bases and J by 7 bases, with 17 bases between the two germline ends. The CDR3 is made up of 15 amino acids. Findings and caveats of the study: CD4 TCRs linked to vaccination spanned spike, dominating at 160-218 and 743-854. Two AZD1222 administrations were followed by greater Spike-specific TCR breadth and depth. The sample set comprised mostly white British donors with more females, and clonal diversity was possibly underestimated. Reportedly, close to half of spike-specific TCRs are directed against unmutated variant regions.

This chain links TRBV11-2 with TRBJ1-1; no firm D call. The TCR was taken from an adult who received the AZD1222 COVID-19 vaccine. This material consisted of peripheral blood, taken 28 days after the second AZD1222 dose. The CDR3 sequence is CASSLLEGLLNEAFF. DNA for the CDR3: TGTGCCAGCAGCTTACTGGAAGGCCTTTTGAATGAAGCTTTCTTT.